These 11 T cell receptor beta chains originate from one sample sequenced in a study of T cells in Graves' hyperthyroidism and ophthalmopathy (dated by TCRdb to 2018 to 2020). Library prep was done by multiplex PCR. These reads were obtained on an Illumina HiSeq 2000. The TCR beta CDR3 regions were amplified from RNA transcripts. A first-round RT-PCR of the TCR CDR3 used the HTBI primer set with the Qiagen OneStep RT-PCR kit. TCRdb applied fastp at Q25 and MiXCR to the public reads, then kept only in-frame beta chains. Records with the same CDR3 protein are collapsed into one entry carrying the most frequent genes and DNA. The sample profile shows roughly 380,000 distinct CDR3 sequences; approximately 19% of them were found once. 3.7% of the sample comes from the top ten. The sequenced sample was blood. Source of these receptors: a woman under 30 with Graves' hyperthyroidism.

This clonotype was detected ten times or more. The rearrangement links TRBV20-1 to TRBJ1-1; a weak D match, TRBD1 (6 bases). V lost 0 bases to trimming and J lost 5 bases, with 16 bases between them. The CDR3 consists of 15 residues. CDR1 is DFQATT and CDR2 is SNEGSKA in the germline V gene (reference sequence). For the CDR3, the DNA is TGCAGTGCTAGAGATCGGTTTCAGGGGAGTACTGAAGCTTTCTTT. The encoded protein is CSARDRFQGSTEAFF.

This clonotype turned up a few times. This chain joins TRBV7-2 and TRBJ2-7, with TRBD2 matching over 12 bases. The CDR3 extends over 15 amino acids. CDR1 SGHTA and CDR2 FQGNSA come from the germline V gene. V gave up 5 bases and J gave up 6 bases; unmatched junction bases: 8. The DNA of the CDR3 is TGTGCCAGCAGCCCGCCTAGCGGGGGGGCGGTCGAGCAGTACTTC. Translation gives CASSPPSGGAVEQYF. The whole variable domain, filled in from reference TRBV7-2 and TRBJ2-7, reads GAGVSQSPSNKVTEKGKDVELRCDPISGHTALYWYRQSLGQGLEFLIYFQGNSAPDKSGLPSDRFSAERTGGSVSTLTIQRTQQEDSAVYLCASSPPSGGAVEQYFGPGTRLTVT.

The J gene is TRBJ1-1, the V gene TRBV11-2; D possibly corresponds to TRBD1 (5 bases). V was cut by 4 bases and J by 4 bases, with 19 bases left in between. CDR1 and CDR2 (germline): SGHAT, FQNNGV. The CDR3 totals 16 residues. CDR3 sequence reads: CASSSSALWGSTEAFF. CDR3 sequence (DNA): TGTGCCAGCAGCTCCTCGGCCTTGTGGGGGAGCACTGAAGCTTTCTTT.

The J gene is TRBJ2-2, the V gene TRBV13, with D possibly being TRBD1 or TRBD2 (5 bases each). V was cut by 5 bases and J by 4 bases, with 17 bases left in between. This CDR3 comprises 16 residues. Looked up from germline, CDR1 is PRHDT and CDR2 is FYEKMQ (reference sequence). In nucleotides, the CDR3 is TGTGCCAGCAGCCTAAAAGATTGGGGGATCACCGGGGAGCTGTTTTTT. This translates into CASSLKDWGITGELFF.

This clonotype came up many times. CDR3 DNA sequence: TGTGCCATTTCACCAAGACTAACCGGGGAGCTGTTTTTT. It is translated as CAISPRLTGELFF. The chain has TRBV12-3 or TRBV12-4 and TRBJ2-2; a possible D gene is TRBD2 (5 bases). This CDR3 has 13 residues. Trimming pared 10 bases from V and 5 bases from J, leaving 14 bases between.

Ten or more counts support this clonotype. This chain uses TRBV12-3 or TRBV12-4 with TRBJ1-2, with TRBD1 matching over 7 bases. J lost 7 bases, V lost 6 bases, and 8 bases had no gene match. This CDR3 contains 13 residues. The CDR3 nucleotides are TGTGCCAGCAGCGGACAGGCCGCCCCTGGCTACACCTTC. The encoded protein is CASSGQAAPGYTF.

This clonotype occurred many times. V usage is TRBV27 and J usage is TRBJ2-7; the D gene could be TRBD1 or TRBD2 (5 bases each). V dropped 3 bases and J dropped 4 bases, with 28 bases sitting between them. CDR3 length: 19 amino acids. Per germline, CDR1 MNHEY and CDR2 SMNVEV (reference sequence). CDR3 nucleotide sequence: TGTGCCAGCAGTTTTCAGGGTTTCACGGAAGACGGGACCATTTACGAGCAGTACTTC. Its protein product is CASSFQGFTEDGTIYEQYF.

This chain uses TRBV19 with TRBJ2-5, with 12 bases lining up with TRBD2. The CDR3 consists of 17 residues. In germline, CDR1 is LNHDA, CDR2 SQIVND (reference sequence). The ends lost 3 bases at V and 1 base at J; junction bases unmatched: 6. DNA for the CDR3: TGTGCCAGTAGTATGGATCCTAGCGGGGGGGCCCAAGAGACCCAGTACTTC. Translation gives CASSMDPSGGAQETQYF.

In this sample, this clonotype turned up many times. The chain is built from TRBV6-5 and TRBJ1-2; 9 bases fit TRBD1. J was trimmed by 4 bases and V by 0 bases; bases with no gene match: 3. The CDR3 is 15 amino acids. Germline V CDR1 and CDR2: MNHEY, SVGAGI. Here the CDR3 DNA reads TGTGCCAGCAGTTACTCGACAGGGGGGCTCTATGGCTACACCTTC. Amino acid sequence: CASSYSTGGLYGYTF.

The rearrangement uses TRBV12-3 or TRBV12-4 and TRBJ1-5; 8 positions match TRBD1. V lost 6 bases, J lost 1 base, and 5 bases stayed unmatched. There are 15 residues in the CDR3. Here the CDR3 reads CASSLGDRSNQPQHF. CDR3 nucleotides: TGTGCCAGCAGCCTAGGGGACAGGAGCAATCAGCCCCAGCATTTT.

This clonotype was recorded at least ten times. This CDR3 reads CASSPSGQGRIYEQYF. In DNA, the CDR3 is TGTGCCAGCAGCCCCTCTGGACAGGGGAGGATCTACGAGCAGTACTTC. The rearrangement uses TRBV7-9 and TRBJ2-7; 9 positions agree with TRBD1. Germline loops: CDR1 SEHNR, CDR2 FQNEAQ (reference sequence). This CDR3 spans 16 amino acids. J lost 3 bases, V lost 5 bases, and 11 bases had no gene match.